The 5 T cell receptor beta chains listed next were all sequenced from one sample in a study of human T cells and chemical hapten exposure. As for time point: pre-sensitization, week 0. Treatment specified: therapeutic diphenylcyclopropenone sensitization with weekly scalp DPC. TCRdb reprocessed the RACE reads with MiXCR, giving one entry per CDR3 protein. The sample holds 200,000 to 300,000 distinct CDR3 sequences, over 8% seen once. Sequenced material: whole blood, taken in connection with sensitization to the hapten diphenylcyclopropenone (DPC). The receptor set was obtained from a woman between 40 and 50 years old with alopecia areata. Some clones in this sample may be carry-over from other donors' samples.

This clonotype is a singleton in its sample. The chain is built from TRBV9 and TRBJ2-3; tentative D call: TRBD1 (6 bases). The CDR3 totals 12 residues. The germline V gene encodes CDR1 SGDLS and CDR2 YYNGEE. V was shortened by 0 bases and J by 12 bases, with 11 bases between the two germline ends. The CDR3 protein is CASSVAAGAQYF. The CDR3 nucleotides are TGTGCCAGCAGCGTAGCGGCAGGGGCACAGTATTTT.

This clonotype was seen a handful of times. V and J are TRBV7-9 and TRBJ2-3, with D possibly matching TRBD1 (5 bases). The CDR3 has 16 residues. Trimming removed 4 bases at V and 0 bases at J, with 14 bases between. Per germline, CDR1 SEHNR and CDR2 FQNEAQ (reference sequence). CDR3: CASSSARQLSTDTQYF. In DNA, the CDR3 is TGTGCCAGCAGCTCCGCGCGACAGTTGAGCACAGATACGCAGTATTTT.

This clonotype was found a few times. J is TRBJ1-5 and V is TRBV3-1; no clear D gene. Trimming left V 1 base short and J 5 bases short, with 15 bases between. Germline CDR1 and CDR2: LGHDT and YNNKEL (reference sequence). This CDR3 contains 16 residues. The CDR3 coding sequence is TGTGCCAGCAGCCAAGGGTCAGCACAGACTCATCAGCCCCAGCATTTT. This encodes CASSQGSAQTHQPQHF. Full variable domain (outside the CDR3, taken from reference TRBV3-1 and TRBJ1-5): DTAVSQTPKYLVTQMGNDKSIKCEQNLGHDTMYWYKQDSKKFLKIMFSYNNKELIINETVPNRFSPKSPDKAHLNLHINSLELGDSAVYFCASSQGSAQTHQPQHFGDGTRLSIL.

This clonotype was recorded a few times. The V call is TRBV10-1, the J call TRBJ2-5; D is unclear. Trimming cost V 0 bases and J 4 bases, with 12 bases left between them. Germline CDR1 WNHNN, CDR2 SYGVQD (reference sequence). The CDR3 totals 15 residues. The DNA of the CDR3 is TGCGCCAGCAGTGAGTCGAGTTTTAGGAGAGAGACCCAGTACTTC. Its translation: CASSESSFRRETQYF.

The chain is built from TRBV28 and TRBJ1-4; weak D call: TRBD1 (5 bases). Germline CDR1 and CDR2: MDHEN and SYDVKM. Trimming stripped 6 bases from V and 4 bases from J, with 15 bases between. CDR3 length equals 15 residues. The CDR3 spells CASSIGGELNEKLFF. For the CDR3, the DNA is TGTGCCAGCAGCATCGGGGGAGAACTTAATGAAAAACTGTTTTTT.